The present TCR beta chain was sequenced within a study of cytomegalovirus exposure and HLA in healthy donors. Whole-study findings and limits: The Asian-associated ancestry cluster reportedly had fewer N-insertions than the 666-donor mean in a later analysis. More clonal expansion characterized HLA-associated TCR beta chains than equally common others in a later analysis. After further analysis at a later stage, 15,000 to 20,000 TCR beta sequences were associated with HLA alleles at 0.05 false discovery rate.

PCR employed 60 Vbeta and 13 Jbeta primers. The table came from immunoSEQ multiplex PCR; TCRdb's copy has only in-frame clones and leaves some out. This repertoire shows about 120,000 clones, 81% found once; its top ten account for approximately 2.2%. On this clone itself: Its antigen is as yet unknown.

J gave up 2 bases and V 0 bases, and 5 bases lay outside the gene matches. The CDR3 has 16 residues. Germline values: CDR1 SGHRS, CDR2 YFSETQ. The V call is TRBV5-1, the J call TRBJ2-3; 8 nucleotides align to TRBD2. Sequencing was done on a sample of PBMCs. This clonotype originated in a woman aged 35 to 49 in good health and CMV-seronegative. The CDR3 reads CASSLGLLADTDTQYF. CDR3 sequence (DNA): TGCGCCAGCAGCTTGGGGCTACTAGCGGACACAGATACGCAGTATTTT.